This is a list of T cell receptor beta chains from one sample in a study of monozygotic twins with inflammatory bowel disease. TCRdb reprocessed the 5' RACE reads, with one entry per CDR3 protein and no DNA. This sample contains about 300,000 distinct CDR3 sequences. The sequenced sample consisted of blood. The receptors stem from a human donor with ulcerative colitis or Crohn's disease, or a healthy co-twin of an affected twin (not recorded which). Both conserved end residues are part of each CDR3.

J: TRBJ2-1; V: TRBV4-3; CDR3: CASSQLSGNLYNEQFF
J: TRBJ2-7; V: TRBV14; CDR3: CASSLPPYEQYF
J: TRBJ2-7; V: TRBV9; CDR3: CASSPRQGAGYEQYF
J: TRBJ1-4; V: TRBV12-3/TRBV12-4; CDR3: CASSPIIPDREGEKLFF
J: TRBJ1-2; V: TRBV7-2; CDR3: CASSLSGTGYTF
J: TRBJ2-2; V: TRBV7-2; CDR3: CASSWREVTGELFF
J: TRBJ2-5; V: TRBV7-2; CDR3: CASSRSPSGYQETQYF
J: TRBJ2-3; V: TRBV7-8; CDR3: CASSLSGTPETDTQYF
J: TRBJ2-5; V: TRBV29-1; CDR3: CSVKAARETQYF
J: TRBJ2-1; V: TRBV6-1; CDR3: CASSEWGPYNEQFF
J: TRBJ2-7; V: TRBV28; CDR3: CASRTDYEQYF
J: TRBJ1-3; V: TRBV25-1; CDR3: CASSEEGAPGNTIYF
J: TRBJ2-6; V: TRBV30; CDR3: CAQGGANVLTF
J: TRBJ2-7; V: TRBV7-2; CDR3: CASRTAGIIGHEQYF
J: TRBJ1-3; V: TRBV5-1; CDR3: CASSLDGPAGNTIYF
J: TRBJ2-3; V: TRBV10-3; CDR3: CAGGARGADTQYF
J: TRBJ2-7; V: TRBV27; CDR3: CASSLSGVGYEQYF
J: TRBJ1-1; V: TRBV5-1; CDR3: CASSLTGTGTEAFF
J: TRBJ2-1; V: TRBV7-6; CDR3: CASSGTGTRGNEQIF
J: TRBJ2-1; V: TRBV5-6; CDR3: CASSKRGTGRVNEQFF
J: TRBJ2-5; V: TRBV12-3/TRBV12-4; CDR3: CASNYRRQETQYF
J: TRBJ2-5; V: TRBV20-1; CDR3: CSARDAGGGYQETQYF
J: TRBJ1-1; V: TRBV19; CDR3: CASSIAQWTEAFF
J: TRBJ2-3; V: TRBV4-3; CDR3: CASSQGGGWTDTQYF
J: TRBJ2-7; V: TRBV12-5; CDR3: CASGLSDPGQGLNYEQYF
J: TRBJ2-3; V: TRBV20-1; CDR3: CSARVGSSPQDTQYF
J: TRBJ1-5; V: TRBV7-8; CDR3: CASSSSDRVLSQPQHF
J: TRBJ2-7; V: TRBV3-1; CDR3: CASSRPKTYEQYF